This entry describes one TCR beta chain. Its target is unknown. Cells designated naive CD8 were CD45RO-negative and were positively selected for CCR7, with terminally differentiated effector memory CD45RA+ cells excluded. All donors were healthy HIV-negative adults lacking recent acute infections or vaccinations. Template for every sorted-subset replicate PCR totaled approximately 200 ng DNA, about 30,000 T cell genomes. Assay: immunoSEQ multiplex PCR; the TCRdb copy retains only in-frame clones and omits some. Of 760,000 or so clones in the sample, approximately 96% are singletons; the top ten hold about 0.22%. V was cut by 5 bases and J by 2 bases, with 13 bases left in between. The CDR3 contains 15 residues. In germline, CDR1 is MNHEY, CDR2 SMNVEV (reference sequence). This entry belongs to a study of shared clonotypes between healthy human individuals. Study summary: The cohort comprised a couple of women and a few men. Their ages spanned 18 to 49 years. The study's findings and limits: A reduction in generation probabilities was seen for non-shared clonotypes relative to those shared by all four donors.

The chain employs TRBV27 and TRBJ1-5, with no clear D. Sequenced sample: naive CD8+ T cells sorted from blood. The receptor's source is a man under 40 in good health. This CDR3 reads CASSPSPLGNQPQHF. CDR3 sequence (DNA): TGTGCCAGCAGTCCCTCCCCCTTAGGCAATCAGCCCCAGCATTTT.